The rows below give T cell receptor beta chains drawn from one sample of a study of early T cells in non-severe SARS-CoV-2 infection. In TCRdb, the 5' RACE reads were re-called with MiXCR into one record per CDR3 protein. The sample carries 85,000 to 100,000 distinct CDR3 sequences, approximately 11% recorded once. Sequencing was done on a sample of whole blood. The origin of the receptors is an adult who was a healthcare worker with PCR-confirmed SARS-CoV-2 infection or an uninfected control (not recorded which). Each CDR3 is given with its conserved first and last residue. The order of the fields is V gene, J gene, D gene, clone size, CDR3 protein, CDR3 DNA. D genes are given only for firm matches. Expanded clones are given a class, and other clones once, few, many or no size at all.

V: TRBV7-3
J: TRBJ1-2
D: TRBD1
size: many
CDR3: CASSQRQGYGYTF
DNA: TGTGCCAGCAGCCAAAGACAGGGCTATGGCTACACCTTC

V: TRBV7-2
J: TRBJ2-3
D: .
size: .
CDR3: CASSLGVAQSTDTQYF
DNA: TGTGCCAGCAGCTTAGGGGTAGCCCAAAGCACAGATACGCAGTATTTT

V: TRBV29-1
J: TRBJ2-5
D: .
size: .
CDR3: CSVVWDLQETQYF
DNA: TGCAGCGTTGTTTGGGACCTCCAAGAGACCCAGTACTTC

V: TRBV20-1
J: TRBJ2-7
D: .
size: many
CDR3: CSARGQSSYEQYF
DNA: TGCAGTGCTAGAGGACAGAGCTCCTACGAGCAGTACTTC

V: TRBV20-1
J: TRBJ2-5
D: TRBD1
size: many
CDR3: CSAGQAEETQYF
DNA: TGCAGTGCAGGACAGGCCGAAGAGACCCAGTACTTC

V: TRBV28
J: TRBJ2-5
D: .
size: many
CDR3: CASSLLGRPQETQYF
DNA: TGTGCCAGCAGTTTATTGGGCAGGCCACAAGAGACCCAGTACTTC

V: TRBV4-1
J: TRBJ2-3
D: TRBD2
size: .
CDR3: CASSQRGLAGNTDTQYF
DNA: TGCGCCAGCAGCCAGAGAGGACTAGCGGGGAACACAGATACGCAGTATTTT

V: TRBV5-1
J: TRBJ2-6
D: .
size: .
CDR3: CASRSRGSGANVLTF
DNA: TGCGCCAGTCGGTCGCGGGGCTCTGGGGCCAACGTCCTGACTTTC

V: TRBV25-1
J: TRBJ2-2
D: .
size: .
CDR3: CASSELGGSELFF
DNA: TGTGCCAGCAGCGAACTGGGAGGTAGTGAGCTGTTTTTT

V: TRBV9
J: TRBJ2-1
D: .
size: .
CDR3: CASSVDLGGAPYNEQFF
DNA: TGTGCCAGCAGCGTAGATCTGGGGGGGGCCCCCTACAATGAGCAGTTCTTC

V: TRBV2
J: TRBJ1-2
D: .
size: few
CDR3: CASSEAVRGYTF
DNA: TGTGCCAGCAGTGAAGCTGTCCGAGGCTACACCTTC

V: TRBV11-3
J: TRBJ1-1
D: .
size: many
CDR3: CASSSKNTEAFF
DNA: TGTGCCAGCAGTTCCAAGAACACTGAAGCTTTCTTT

V: TRBV5-1
J: TRBJ2-7
D: .
size: many
CDR3: CASSLAQGRHEQYF
DNA: TGCGCCAGCAGCTTGGCCCAAGGGAGGCACGAGCAGTACTTC

V: TRBV27
J: TRBJ1-1
D: TRBD1
size: many
CDR3: CASRGQGGFTEAFF
DNA: TGTGCCAGCAGGGGACAGGGGGGATTCACTGAAGCTTTCTTT

V: TRBV2
J: TRBJ1-5
D: .
size: many
CDR3: CASSDNGGQPQHF
DNA: TGTGCCAGCAGTGACAACGGCGGACAGCCCCAGCATTTT

V: TRBV18
J: TRBJ2-3
D: .
size: many
CDR3: CASSPLSNRRTDTQYF
DNA: TGTGCCAGCTCACCACTGTCCAACAGGCGCACAGATACGCAGTATTTT

V: TRBV5-1
J: TRBJ1-2
D: .
size: few
CDR3: CASSQDTAYGYTF
DNA: TGCGCCAGCAGCCAAGACACCGCCTATGGCTACACCTTC

V: TRBV7-9
J: TRBJ1-4
D: .
size: many
CDR3: CASLHSPGTTNEKLFF
DNA: TGTGCCAGCCTACACTCGCCCGGCACAACTAATGAAAAACTGTTTTTT

V: TRBV5-1
J: TRBJ2-1
D: TRBD1
size: few
CDR3: CASSSGQGWNNEQFF
DNA: TGCGCCAGCAGCTCCGGACAGGGGTGGAATAATGAGCAGTTCTTC

V: TRBV28
J: TRBJ2-7
D: .
size: many
CDR3: CASSLGPRDKQYF
DNA: TGTGCCAGCAGTTTAGGTCCCCGCGACAAGCAGTACTTC

V: TRBV7-9
J: TRBJ2-7
D: .
size: many
CDR3: CASSWRGEQYF
DNA: TGTGCCAGCAGCTGGCGGGGCGAGCAGTACTTC

V: TRBV2
J: TRBJ1-3
D: .
size: .
CDR3: CASSGYTIYF
DNA: TGTGCCAGCAGTGGTTACACCATATATTTT

V: TRBV6-5
J: TRBJ1-2
D: .
size: few
CDR3: CASSYSNGQYGYTF
DNA: TGTGCCAGCAGTTACTCTAATGGACAGTATGGCTACACCTTC

V: TRBV4-1
J: TRBJ1-2
D: .
size: few
CDR3: CASSDHSNYGYTF
DNA: TGCGCCAGCAGTGACCACTCTAACTATGGCTACACCTTC

V: TRBV6-5
J: TRBJ2-1
D: .
size: few
CDR3: CASTRTGYNEQFF
DNA: TGTGCCAGCACCCGAACAGGTTACAATGAGCAGTTCTTC

V: TRBV7-9
J: TRBJ2-1
D: .
size: .
CDR3: CASSPFAGSSYNEQFF
DNA: TGTGCCAGCAGCCCCTTTGCGGGGAGCTCCTACAATGAGCAGTTCTTC

V: TRBV20-1
J: TRBJ1-5
D: .
size: few
CDR3: CSARFREGSNQPQHF
DNA: TGCAGTGCTAGGTTCAGGGAGGGGAGCAATCAGCCCCAGCATTTT

V: TRBV12-3/TRBV12-4
J: TRBJ2-7
D: TRBD1
size: .
CDR3: CASSPQGITYEQYF
DNA: TGTGCCAGCAGCCCACAGGGGATTACCTACGAGCAGTACTTC

V: TRBV10-3
J: TRBJ2-1
D: TRBD2
size: few
CDR3: CAISDWASGTGGNEQFF
DNA: TGTGCCATCAGTGATTGGGCTAGCGGGACTGGCGGGAATGAGCAGTTCTTC

V: TRBV2
J: TRBJ2-7
D: .
size: few
CDR3: CASKYQGPSSYEQYF
DNA: TGTGCCAGCAAGTACCAGGGGCCTAGCTCCTACGAGCAGTACTTC

V: TRBV12-3/TRBV12-4
J: TRBJ2-1
D: .
size: .
CDR3: CASAIASYNEQFF
DNA: TGTGCCAGTGCGATCGCTTCCTACAATGAGCAGTTCTTC

V: TRBV27
J: TRBJ2-1
D: .
size: few
CDR3: CASSTRGRYNEQFF
DNA: TGTGCCAGCAGTACCCGTGGCCGATACAATGAGCAGTTCTTC

V: TRBV9
J: TRBJ1-1
D: .
size: .
CDR3: CASSKETGNTEAFF
DNA: TGTGCCAGCAGCAAAGAGACAGGGAACACTGAAGCTTTCTTT

V: TRBV9
J: TRBJ1-1
D: .
size: .
CDR3: CASSATRGNTEAFF
DNA: TGTGCCAGCAGCGCAACACGGGGGAACACTGAAGCTTTCTTT

V: TRBV3-1
J: TRBJ2-6
D: .
size: many
CDR3: CASSQAYISGANVLTF
DNA: TGTGCCAGCAGCCAAGCCTATATCTCTGGGGCCAACGTCCTGACTTTC

V: TRBV5-4
J: TRBJ2-1
D: TRBD1
size: few
CDR3: CASSLFQGASYNEQFF
DNA: TGTGCCAGCAGCCTCTTCCAGGGGGCATCCTACAATGAGCAGTTCTTC

V: TRBV9
J: TRBJ1-2
D: .
size: .
CDR3: CASSGETGGFNYGYTF
DNA: TGTGCCAGCAGCGGGGAGACGGGGGGTTTTAACTATGGCTACACCTTC

V: TRBV19
J: TRBJ1-2
D: .
size: many
CDR3: CASSIDSQNGYTF
DNA: TGTGCCAGTAGTATTGACAGCCAAAATGGCTACACCTTC

V: TRBV2
J: TRBJ2-5
D: .
size: many
CDR3: CASSGGTRNTQYF
DNA: TGTGCCAGCAGTGGTGGGACGCGAAACACCCAGTACTTC

V: TRBV29-1
J: TRBJ2-3
D: .
size: few
CDR3: CSVRRSTDTQYF
DNA: TGCAGCGTTCGGCGGAGCACAGATACGCAGTATTTT

V: TRBV6-1
J: TRBJ2-5
D: TRBD2
size: few
CDR3: CASRSRLAGRQETQYF
DNA: TGTGCCAGCAGATCTCGACTAGCGGGGAGGCAAGAGACCCAGTACTTC

V: TRBV18
J: TRBJ1-1
D: .
size: .
CDR3: CASTTGRAQNTEAFF
DNA: TGTGCCAGCACGACAGGCAGGGCTCAGAACACTGAAGCTTTCTTT

V: TRBV5-1
J: TRBJ1-5
D: TRBD1
size: .
CDR3: CASSFSGQGGQPQHF
DNA: TGCGCCAGCAGCTTTTCCGGACAGGGCGGTCAGCCCCAGCATTTT

V: TRBV24-1
J: TRBJ2-1
D: .
size: many
CDR3: CATGGGRGRYNEQFF
DNA: TGTGCCACCGGGGGCGGTCGGGGCCGCTACAATGAGCAGTTCTTC

V: TRBV20-1
J: TRBJ1-5
D: .
size: many
CDR3: CSALRSSNQPQHF
DNA: TGCAGTGCTCTTCGGAGCAGCAATCAGCCCCAGCATTTT

V: TRBV12-3/TRBV12-4
J: TRBJ2-2
D: .
size: few
CDR3: CASSLQLIGTGELFF
DNA: TGTGCCAGCAGTTTACAACTTATAGGGACCGGGGAGCTGTTTTTT

V: TRBV18
J: TRBJ2-7
D: TRBD2
size: .
CDR3: CASSTVASGNYEQYF
DNA: TGTGCCAGCTCGACCGTCGCTAGCGGGAATTACGAGCAGTACTTC

V: TRBV18
J: TRBJ2-5
D: .
size: few
CDR3: CASSPPQVLQETQYF
DNA: TGTGCCAGCTCACCGCCACAGGTCCTCCAAGAGACCCAGTACTTC

V: TRBV7-8
J: TRBJ1-5
D: .
size: .
CDR3: CASSVLTGGNQPQHF
DNA: TGTGCCAGCAGCGTCCTAACAGGAGGCAATCAGCCCCAGCATTTT

V: TRBV5-1
J: TRBJ2-5
D: .
size: few
CDR3: CASRRRQGGETQYF
DNA: TGCGCCAGCAGGAGGAGACAGGGAGGAGAGACCCAGTACTTC

V: TRBV7-2
J: TRBJ2-7
D: TRBD1
size: few
CDR3: CASRGWAGGRYEQYF
DNA: TGTGCCAGCAGGGGTTGGGCAGGGGGCAGGTACGAGCAGTACTTC

V: TRBV4-1
J: TRBJ2-3
D: TRBD2
size: few
CDR3: CASSQGTSGAPAGDTQYF
DNA: TGCGCCAGCAGCCAAGGGACTAGCGGGGCCCCGGCGGGAGATACGCAGTATTTT

V: TRBV20-1
J: TRBJ2-1
D: .
size: .
CDR3: CSARDPRPSAVSYNEQFF
DNA: TGCAGTGCTAGAGATCCCAGGCCGTCAGCGGTCTCCTACAATGAGCAGTTCTTC

V: TRBV7-2
J: TRBJ2-7
D: TRBD2
size: .
CDR3: CASSEGGSGGYEQYF
DNA: TGTGCCAGCAGCGAAGGGGGAAGCGGGGGCTACGAGCAGTACTTC

V: TRBV5-1
J: TRBJ1-6
D: TRBD1
size: many
CDR3: CASSLDGQGYNSPLHF
DNA: TGCGCCAGCAGCTTGGACGGACAGGGTTACAATTCACCCCTCCACTTT

V: TRBV12-3/TRBV12-4
J: TRBJ2-5
D: TRBD2
size: .
CDR3: CASSRSGGSRETQYF
DNA: TGTGCCAGCAGCCGTAGCGGGGGGTCCAGGGAGACCCAGTACTTC